The T cell receptor (beta chain) described here comes from a study of human T cells and chemical hapten exposure. TCRdb analysed the RACE reads with MiXCR anew, one entry per CDR3 protein. This sample has some 93,000 distinct CDR3 sequences, with approximately 8.2% found just once. The time point denotes: healthy volunteer bleed at 2 weeks. Sequencing started from total RNA isolated from unfractionated whole blood. The V gene's germline CDR1 is LGHDT and CDR2 YNNKEL (reference sequence). V trimming: 4 bases; J trimming: 9 bases; junction bases outside the gene matches: 4. The CDR3 is made up of 13 amino acids.

Sequences were obtained from whole blood. The TCR was taken from a female donor in good health. Some clones in this sample may be carry-over from other donors' samples. The V call is TRBV3-1, the J call TRBJ2-1; 9 bases map to TRBD2. CDR3 DNA sequence: TGTGCCAGCAGCCGCGGGACTAGCAGTGAGCAGTTCTTC. It yields the protein CASSRGTSSEQFF.